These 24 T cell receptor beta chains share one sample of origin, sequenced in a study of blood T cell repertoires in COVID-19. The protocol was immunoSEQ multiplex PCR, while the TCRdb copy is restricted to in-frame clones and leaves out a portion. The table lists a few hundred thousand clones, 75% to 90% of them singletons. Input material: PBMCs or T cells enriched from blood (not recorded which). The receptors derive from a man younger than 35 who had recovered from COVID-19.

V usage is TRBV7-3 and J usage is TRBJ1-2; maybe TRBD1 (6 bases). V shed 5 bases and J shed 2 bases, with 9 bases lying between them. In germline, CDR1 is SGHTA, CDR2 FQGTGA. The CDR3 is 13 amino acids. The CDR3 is CASSMDRNYGYTF. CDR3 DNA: TGTGCCAGCAGCATGGACAGAAACTATGGCTACACCTTC.

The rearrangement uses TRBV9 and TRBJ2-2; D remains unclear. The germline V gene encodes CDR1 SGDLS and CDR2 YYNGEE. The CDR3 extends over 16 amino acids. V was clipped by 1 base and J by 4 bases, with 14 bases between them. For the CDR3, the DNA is TGTGCCAGCAGCGTAACCCCGGGTGGGTCCACCGGGGAGCTGTTTTTT. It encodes CASSVTPGGSTGELFF.

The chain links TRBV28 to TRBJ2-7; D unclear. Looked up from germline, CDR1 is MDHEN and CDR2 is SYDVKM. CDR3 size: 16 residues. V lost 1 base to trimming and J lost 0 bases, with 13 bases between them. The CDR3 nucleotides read TGTGCCAGCAGTTTATTTGCCCAGGCAAGCTCCTACGAGCAGTACTTC. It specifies CASSLFAQASSYEQYF.

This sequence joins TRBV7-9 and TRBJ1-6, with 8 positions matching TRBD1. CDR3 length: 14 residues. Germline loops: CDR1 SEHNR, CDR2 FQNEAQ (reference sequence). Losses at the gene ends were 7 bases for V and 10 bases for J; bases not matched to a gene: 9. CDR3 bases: TGTGCCAGCAACCGACAGGGGCAGGACTCACCCCTCCACTTT. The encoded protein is CASNRQGQDSPLHF.

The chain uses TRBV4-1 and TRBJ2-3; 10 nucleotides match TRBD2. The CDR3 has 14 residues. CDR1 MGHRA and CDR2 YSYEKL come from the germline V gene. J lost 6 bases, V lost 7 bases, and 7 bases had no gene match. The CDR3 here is CASNPGLASDTQYF. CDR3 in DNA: TGCGCCAGCAATCCGGGACTAGCGTCGGATACGCAGTATTTT.

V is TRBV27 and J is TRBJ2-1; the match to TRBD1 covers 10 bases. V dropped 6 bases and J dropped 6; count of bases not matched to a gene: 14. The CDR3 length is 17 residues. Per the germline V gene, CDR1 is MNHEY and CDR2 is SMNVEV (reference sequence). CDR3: CASRPSPGTGEGNEQFF. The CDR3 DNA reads TGTGCCAGCAGACCTTCCCCCGGGACAGGGGAAGGCAATGAGCAGTTCTTC.

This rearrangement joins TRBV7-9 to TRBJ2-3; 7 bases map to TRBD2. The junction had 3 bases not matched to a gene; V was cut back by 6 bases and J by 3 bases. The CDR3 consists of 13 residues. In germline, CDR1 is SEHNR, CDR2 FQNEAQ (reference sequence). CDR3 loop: CASRPAGTDTQYF. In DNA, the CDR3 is TGTGCCAGCAGGCCAGCGGGGACAGATACGCAGTATTTT.

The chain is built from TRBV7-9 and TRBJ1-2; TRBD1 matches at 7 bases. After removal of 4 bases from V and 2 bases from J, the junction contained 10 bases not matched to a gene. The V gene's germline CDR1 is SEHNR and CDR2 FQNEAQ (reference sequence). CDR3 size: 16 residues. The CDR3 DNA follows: TGTGCCAGCAGCTCCCGTTCAGGGACAGTAAACTATGGCTACACCTTC. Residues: CASSSRSGTVNYGYTF.

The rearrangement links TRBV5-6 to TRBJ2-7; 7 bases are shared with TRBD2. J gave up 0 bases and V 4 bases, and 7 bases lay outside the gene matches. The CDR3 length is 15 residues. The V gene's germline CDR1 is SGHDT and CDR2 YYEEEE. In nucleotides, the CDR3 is TGTGCCAGCAGCCGACCGAGCGGGGTCTCCTACGAGCAGTACTTC. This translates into CASSRPSGVSYEQYF.

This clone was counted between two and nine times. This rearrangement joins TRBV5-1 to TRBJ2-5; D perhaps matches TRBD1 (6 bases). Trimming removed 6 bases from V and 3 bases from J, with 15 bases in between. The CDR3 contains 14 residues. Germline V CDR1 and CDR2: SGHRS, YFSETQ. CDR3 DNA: TGCGCCAGCACTCCCACAGGGAAAGAAGAGACCCAGTACTTC. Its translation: CASTPTGKEETQYF.

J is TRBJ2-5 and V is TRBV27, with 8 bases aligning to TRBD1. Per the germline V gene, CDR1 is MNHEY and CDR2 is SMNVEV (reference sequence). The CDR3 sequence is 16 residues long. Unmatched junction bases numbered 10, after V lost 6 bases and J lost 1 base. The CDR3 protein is CASSPDQGAVQETQYF. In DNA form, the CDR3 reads TGTGCCAGCAGCCCGGACCAGGGGGCGGTCCAAGAGACCCAGTACTTC.

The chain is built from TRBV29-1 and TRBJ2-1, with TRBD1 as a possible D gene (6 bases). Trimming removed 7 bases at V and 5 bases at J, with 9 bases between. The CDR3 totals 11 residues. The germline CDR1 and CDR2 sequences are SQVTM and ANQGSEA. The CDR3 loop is CSAGHHNEQFF. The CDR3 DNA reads TGCAGCGCGGGACACCACAATGAGCAGTTCTTC.

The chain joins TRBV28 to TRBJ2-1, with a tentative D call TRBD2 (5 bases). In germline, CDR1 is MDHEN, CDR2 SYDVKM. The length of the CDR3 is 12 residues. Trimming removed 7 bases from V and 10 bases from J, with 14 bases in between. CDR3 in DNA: TGTGCCAGCACGGCAAGCGGCCCGGAGCAGTTCTTC. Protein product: CASTASGPEQFF.

For the CDR3, the DNA is TGTGCCATCAGGGACACCTACGAGCAGTACTTC. Amino acids: CAIRDTYEQYF. This chain connects TRBV10-3 to TRBJ2-7; possibly TRBD1 for D (5 bases). The V gene lost 6 bases and the J gene lost 2 bases, with 5 bases spanning the gap. From germline, CDR1 is ENHRY and CDR2 SYGVKD. This CDR3 comprises 11 residues.

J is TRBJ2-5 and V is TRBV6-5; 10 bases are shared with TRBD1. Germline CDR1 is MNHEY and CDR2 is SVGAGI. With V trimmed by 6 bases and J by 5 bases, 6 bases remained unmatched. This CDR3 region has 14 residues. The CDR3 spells CASRTTGGLETQYF. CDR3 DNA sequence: TGTGCCAGCAGAACGACAGGGGGCCTGGAGACCCAGTACTTC.

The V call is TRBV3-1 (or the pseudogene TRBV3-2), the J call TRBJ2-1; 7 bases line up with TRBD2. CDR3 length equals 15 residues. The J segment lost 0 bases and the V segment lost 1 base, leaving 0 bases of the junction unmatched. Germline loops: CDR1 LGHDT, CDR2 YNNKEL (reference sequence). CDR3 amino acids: CASSQGTSSYNEQFF. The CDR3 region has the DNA TGTGCCAGCAGCCAAGGGACTAGCTCCTACAATGAGCAGTTCTTC.

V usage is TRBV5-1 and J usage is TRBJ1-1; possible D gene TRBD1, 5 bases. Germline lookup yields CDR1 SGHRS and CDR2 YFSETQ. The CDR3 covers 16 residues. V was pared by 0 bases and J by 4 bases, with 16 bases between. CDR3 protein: CASSLARQGGGTEAFF. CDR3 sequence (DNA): TGCGCCAGCAGCTTGGCCAGGCAGGGCGGGGGCACTGAAGCTTTCTTT.

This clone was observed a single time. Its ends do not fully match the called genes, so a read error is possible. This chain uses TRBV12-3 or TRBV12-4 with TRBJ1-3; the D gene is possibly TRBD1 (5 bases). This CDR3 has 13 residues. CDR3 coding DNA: TGTGCCAGCAGTTTAGGAGCGCCCGGACACTTAACTTTT. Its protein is CASSLGAPGHLTF.

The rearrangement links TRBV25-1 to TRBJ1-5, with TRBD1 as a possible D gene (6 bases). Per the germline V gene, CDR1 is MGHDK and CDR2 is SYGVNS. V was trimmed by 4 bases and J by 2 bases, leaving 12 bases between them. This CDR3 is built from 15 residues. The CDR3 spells CASSAGTLGNQPQHF. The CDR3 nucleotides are TGTGCCAGCAGTGCAGGGACACTGGGCAATCAGCCCCAGCATTTT.

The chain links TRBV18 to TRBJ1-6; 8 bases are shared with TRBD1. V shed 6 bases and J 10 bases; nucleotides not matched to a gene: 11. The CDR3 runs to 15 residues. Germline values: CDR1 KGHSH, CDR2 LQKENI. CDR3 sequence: CASSPGQGGWSPLHF. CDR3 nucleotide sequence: TGTGCCAGCTCTCCCGGACAGGGAGGTTGGTCACCCCTCCACTTT.

CDR3 nucleotides: TGCAGCGTTGAAGTCATGGAGACGAACACTGAAGCTTTCTTT. Protein product: CSVEVMETNTEAFF. The rearrangement links TRBV29-1 to TRBJ1-1; D remains unclear. V was trimmed by 1 base and J by 1 base, leaving 10 bases between them. Germline V gene sequence: CDR1 SQVTM, CDR2 ANQGSEA. The CDR3 sequence is 14 residues long.

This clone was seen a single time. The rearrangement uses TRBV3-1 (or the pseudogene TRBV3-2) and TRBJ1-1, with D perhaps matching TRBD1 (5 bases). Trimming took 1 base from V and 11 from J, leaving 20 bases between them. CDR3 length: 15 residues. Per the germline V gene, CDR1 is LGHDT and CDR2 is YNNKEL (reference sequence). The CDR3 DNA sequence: TGTGCCAGCAGCCAAGTCACGAGGGGCCCCCGGGGGGCTTTCTTT. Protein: CASSQVTRGPRGAFF.

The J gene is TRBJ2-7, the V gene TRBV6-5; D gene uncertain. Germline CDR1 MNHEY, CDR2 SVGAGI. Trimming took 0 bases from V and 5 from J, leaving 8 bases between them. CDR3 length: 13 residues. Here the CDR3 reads CASSYSPHNEQYF. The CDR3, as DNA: TGTGCCAGCAGTTACTCACCCCACAACGAGCAGTACTTC.

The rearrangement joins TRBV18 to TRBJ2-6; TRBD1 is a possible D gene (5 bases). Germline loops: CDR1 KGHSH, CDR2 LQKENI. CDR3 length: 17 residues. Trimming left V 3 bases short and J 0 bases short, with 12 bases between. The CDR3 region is CASSPQGTRSGANVLTF. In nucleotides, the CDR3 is TGTGCCAGCTCACCCCAGGGCACCCGCTCTGGGGCCAACGTCCTGACTTTC.